The 9 T cell receptor beta chains listed next were all sequenced from one sample in a study of shared clonotypes between healthy human individuals. TCRdb keeps only in-frame clones here, not all; method: immunoSEQ multiplex PCR. The table has millions of clones, 90% to 95% seen once. The specimen sequenced was naive CD4+ T cells sorted from blood. Noted subset: CD45RA+ positively selected. These receptors came from a man younger than 35 in good health.

This chain links TRBV2 with TRBJ2-3, with D uncertain. The CDR3 is 13 amino acids. Germline CDR1 is SNHLY and CDR2 is FYNNEI. The V and J ends lost 4 bases and 1 base respectively, with 6 bases between them. Here the CDR3 DNA reads TGTGCCAGCAGTGGGGAAGGCACAGATACGCAGTATTTT. Translation: CASSGEGTDTQYF.

V usage is TRBV7-9 and J usage is TRBJ2-5, with D possibly matching TRBD2 (6 bases). The CDR3 totals 15 residues. In germline, CDR1 is SEHNR, CDR2 FQNEAQ (reference sequence). With 7 bases removed from V and 2 bases from J, the gap between germline ends came to 17 bases. CDR3 sequence: CASTLYRDLQETQYF. The CDR3 nucleotides read TGTGCCAGCACCCTTTACCGGGACTTGCAAGAGACCCAGTACTTC.

On this clone itself: In the same sample, other DNA sequences code for this CDR3. The chain has TRBV10-3 and TRBJ1-5, with no clear D. Germline V gene sequence: CDR1 ENHRY, CDR2 SYGVKD. Trimming took 2 bases from V and 1 from J, leaving 3 bases between them. This CDR3 has 13 amino acids. The CDR3 protein is CAISEGSNQPQHF. DNA for the CDR3: TGTGCCATCAGTGAGGGGAGCAATCAGCCCCAGCATTTT.

The chain joins TRBV2 to TRBJ2-4; possibly TRBD1 for D (5 bases). This CDR3 has 15 amino acids. CDR1 and CDR2 (germline): SNHLY, FYNNEI. V lost 6 bases and J 0 bases, leaving 12 bases between the germline ends. For the CDR3, the DNA is TGTGCCAGCAGAGAGACAGACCTAGCCAAAAACATTCAGTACTTC. Residues: CASRETDLAKNIQYF.

This sequence joins TRBV7-9 and TRBJ2-4, with no clear D. This CDR3 is 13 amino acids long. In germline, CDR1 is SEHNR, CDR2 FQNEAQ (reference sequence). Between the trimmed V and J ends, which lost 1 base and 7 bases, there was a span of 8 bases. CDR3 sequence reads: CASSLGIGNIQYF. The CDR3 DNA reads TGTGCCAGCAGCTTAGGGATAGGGAACATTCAGTACTTC.

The V and J genes are TRBV7-9 and TRBJ2-2; D ambiguous. From germline, CDR1 is SEHNR and CDR2 FQNEAQ (reference sequence). The CDR3 runs to 14 residues. Deletions cut 3 bases from V and 2 bases from J, with 7 bases between. The CDR3 DNA is TGTGCCAGCAGCTTGGACCGAAACACCGGGGAGCTGTTTTTT. Residues: CASSLDRNTGELFF.

The rearrangement uses TRBV5-1 and TRBJ1-1, with 9 nucleotides matching TRBD1. J gave up 0 bases and V 4 bases, and 4 bases lay outside the gene matches. The germline V gene has CDR1 SGHRS and CDR2 YFSETQ. The CDR3 is 15 amino acids. This CDR3 reads CASSAWTGVNTEAFF. CDR3 nucleotides: TGCGCCAGCAGCGCCTGGACAGGGGTGAACACTGAAGCTTTCTTT.

The chain combines TRBV18 with TRBJ1-4; 8 bases agree with TRBD1. Looked up from germline, CDR1 is KGHSH and CDR2 is LQKENI. This CDR3 has 15 residues. V lost 6 bases to trimming and J lost 5 bases; unmatched junction nucleotides: 8. The CDR3 protein is CASSPRTGTNEKLFF. The DNA of the CDR3 is TGTGCCAGCTCCCCCCGGACAGGGACGAATGAAAAACTGTTTTTT.

The gene calls are TRBV7-2 and TRBJ2-7; no reliable D call. Trimming shortened V by 1 base and J by 3 bases, and 13 bases separated the two germline ends. There are 15 residues in the CDR3. Germline-derived CDR1 and CDR2 are SGHTA and FQGNSA. The CDR3 sequence: CASSLGPNWGYEQYF. CDR3 nucleotides: TGTGCCAGCAGCTTAGGCCCGAACTGGGGCTACGAGCAGTACTTC.